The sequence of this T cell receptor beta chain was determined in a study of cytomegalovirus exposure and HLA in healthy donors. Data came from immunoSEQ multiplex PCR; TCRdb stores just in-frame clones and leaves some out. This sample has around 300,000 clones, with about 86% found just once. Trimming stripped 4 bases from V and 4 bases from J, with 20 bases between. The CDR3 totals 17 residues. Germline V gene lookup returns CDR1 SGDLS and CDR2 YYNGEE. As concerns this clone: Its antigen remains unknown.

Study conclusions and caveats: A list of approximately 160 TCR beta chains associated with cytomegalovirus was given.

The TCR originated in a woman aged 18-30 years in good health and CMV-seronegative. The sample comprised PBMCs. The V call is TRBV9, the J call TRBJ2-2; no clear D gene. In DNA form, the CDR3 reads TGTGCCAGCAGCCTCGTAGTGTTTCAGGCCGTCACCGGGGAGCTGTTTTTT. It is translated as CASSLVVFQAVTGELFF.